Following are 20 T cell receptor beta chains from one sample sequenced in a study of breast tumors, draining lymph nodes, adjacent tissues. Axillary draining lymph nodes of breast cancer patients supplied the node samples. TCRdb re-analysed the multiplex PCR reads in MiXCR, keeping a single row per CDR3 protein. The sample records around 140,000 distinct CDR3 sequences, over 25% being singletons. Sequences were obtained from axillary lymph node tissue. Receptors were obtained from a female donor with breast cancer. Some clones in this sample may be carry-over from other donors' samples.

V gene TRBV6-6 combines with J gene TRBJ1-2, with D possibly matching TRBD1 (6 bases). CDR1 is MNHNY, CDR2 SVGAGI, per germline (reference sequence). This CDR3 comprises 12 residues. The germline V and J ends were trimmed by 5 bases and 12 bases, with 16 bases remaining between them. CDR3 amino acids: CASSHLGGGNTF. The CDR3 nucleotides are TGTGCCAGCAGTCACCTCGGAGGGGGGAACACCTTC.

The V call is TRBV20-1, the J call TRBJ2-5; no firm D call. CDR1 is DFQATT and CDR2 is SNEGSKA in the germline V gene (reference sequence). This CDR3 region has 12 residues. V was shortened by 6 bases and J by 9 bases, with 17 bases between the two germline ends. CDR3 coding DNA: TGCAGTGCCGTTCCTACAGATCAGCCCCAGTACTTC. Its translation: CSAVPTDQPQYF.

A note on this clonotype: A clone one base away is much larger, so this may be a read error. The CDR3 end shows no conserved phenylalanine or tryptophan, and so a read error is likely. This chain links TRBV5-6 with TRBJ1-6; D is unclear. The CDR3 totals 19 residues. CDR1 is SGHDT, CDR2 YYEEEE, per germline. V was pared by 0 bases and J by 5 bases, with 21 bases between. CDR3 sequence: CASSLVGETFLMDNSPLHY. CDR3 coding DNA: TGTGCCAGCAGCTTGGTCGGGGAAACCTTCTTAATGGATAATTCACCCCTCCACTAT.

This clonotype was seen many times. A read error may produce the germline difference seen at one junction end. The V and J genes are TRBV6-6 and TRBJ2-3; D may be TRBD2 (7 bases). The CDR3 contains 15 residues. Germline CDR1 and CDR2: MNHNY and SVGAGI (reference sequence). The CDR3 loop reads CASSHSRGGSDTQYF. CDR3 bases: TGTGCCAGCAGTCACTCTCGCGGGGGCTCAGATACGCAGTATTTT.

This clonotype was picked up many times. V gene TRBV6-5 combines with J gene TRBJ1-3; possible D gene TRBD1, 5 bases. Germline V CDR1 and CDR2: MNHEY, SVGAGI. Between the trimmed V and J ends, which lost 7 bases and 2 bases, there was a span of 12 bases. The CDR3 consists of 14 residues. The CDR3 DNA sequence: TGTGCCAGCAACTCGGGGGGTGCTGGAAACACCATATATTTT. Residues: CASNSGGAGNTIYF.

As for this clonotype: This likely comes from a read error, as the CDR3 has no conserved phenylalanine or tryptophan at its end. CDR3 loop: CASSLEGSTEAFL. The DNA for the CDR3 is TGCGCCAGCAGCTTGGAGGGGTCCACTGAAGCTTTCTTG. The J gene is TRBJ1-1, the V gene TRBV5-1; TRBD1 might be the D (5 bases). The CDR3 is 13 residues long. The germline CDR1 and CDR2 sequences are SGHRS and YFSETQ. With 0 bases removed from V and 4 bases from J, the gap between germline ends came to 7 bases.

As DNA, the CDR3 is TGCAGTGCTAGAAGCCTAGCGGGGGGCAGGAGCTCCTACAATGAGCAGTTCTTC. This codes for CSARSLAGGRSSYNEQFF. The chain is built from TRBV20-1 and TRBJ2-1; 11 bases align to TRBD2. Germline CDR1 and CDR2: DFQATT and SNEGSKA (reference sequence). V trimming: 2 bases; J trimming: 0 bases; junction bases outside the gene matches: 9. The CDR3 covers 18 residues.

This clonotype was picked up many times. A much larger clone differs from this one at a single base, so this may be a read error. The CDR3 loop is CASRHYREETQYF. CDR3 DNA: TGTGCCAGCAGGCATTACAGGGAAGAGACCCAGTACTTC. The V gene is TRBV6-5, the J gene TRBJ2-5; TRBD1 is a possible D gene (6 bases). The CDR3 has 13 amino acids. Germline-derived CDR1 and CDR2 are MNHEY and SVGAGI. Trimming removed 6 bases from V and 3 bases from J, with 11 bases in between.

This clonotype was picked up many times. This chain connects TRBV6-5 to TRBJ2-5, with a possible D match to TRBD2 (5 bases). Trimming cost V 0 bases and J 4 bases, with 18 bases left between them. The CDR3 is 17 amino acids. Germline assignment: CDR1 MNHEY and CDR2 SVGAGI. CDR3 loop: CASSYSLPGKSAETQYF. The CDR3, as DNA: TGTGCCAGCAGTTACTCGCTCCCGGGGAAGTCGGCAGAGACCCAGTACTTC.

The chain has TRBV20-1 and TRBJ1-2; 11 bases agree with TRBD1. Per the germline V gene, CDR1 is DFQATT and CDR2 is SNEGSKA (reference sequence). V shed 3 bases, J shed 6 bases, and the junction held 6 bases outside the gene matches. The CDR3 extends over 14 amino acids. The CDR3 reads CSARGQGGLNGYTF. CDR3 in DNA: TGCAGTGCTAGGGGACAGGGGGGTCTGAATGGCTACACCTTC.

A few counts support this clonotype. A read error is possible here, since a much larger clone lies one base away. The V and J genes are TRBV6-4 and TRBJ2-7, with a possible D match to TRBD2 (5 bases). The V gene lost 7 bases and the J gene lost 4 bases, with 14 bases spanning the gap. The CDR3 sequence is 13 residues long. The germline V gene has CDR1 MRHNA and CDR2 SNTAGT. The CDR3 nucleotides read TGTGCCAGCAATCTCGGGGTTGGGTACGAGCAGTACGTC. Translated: CASNLGVGYEQYV.

This clonotype was seen a few times. The chain links TRBV6-1 to TRBJ1-1, with a tentative D call TRBD1 (6 bases). V was cut by 7 bases and J by 5 bases, with 14 bases left in between. CDR1 MNHNS and CDR2 SASEGT come from the germline V gene. The CDR3 length is 13 residues. The CDR3 bases are TGTGCCAGCACTCTGGACCAGGGGACTGAAGCTTTCTTT. Its protein is CASTLDQGTEAFF.

Comments on this clonotype: Given the absence of the conserved phenylalanine or tryptophan at the CDR3 end, a read error is likely. This chain connects TRBV20-1 to TRBJ1-6; a possible D gene is TRBD1 (5 bases). This CDR3 has 14 amino acids. Germline-derived CDR1 and CDR2 are DFQATT and SNEGSKA (reference sequence). The CDR3 nucleotides read TGCAGTGCCGCAGGGATTTTGAATAATTTACCCCTCCACCTT. This sequence encodes CSAAGILNNLPLHL.

As regards this clonotype: This could be a read error, since a much larger clone is one nucleotide away. The J gene is TRBJ2-7, the V gene TRBV2; 9 positions agree with TRBD2. The V segment lost 5 bases and the J segment 1 base; nucleotides outside the gene matches: 6. Germline V gives CDR1 SNHLY, CDR2 FYNNEI. There are 15 residues in the CDR3. The CDR3 DNA sequence: TGTGCCAGCAGTCCGGAGACTAGCGGTTCCTACGAGCAGTACTTC. The encoded protein is CASSPETSGSYEQYF.

In its sample, this clonotype was seen many times. This chain links TRBV5-5 with TRBJ2-2, with 7 nucleotides matching TRBD2. Looked up from germline, CDR1 is SGHKS and CDR2 is YYEKEE (reference sequence). The CDR3 sequence is 16 residues long. J was trimmed by 4 bases and V by 0 bases; bases with no gene match: 6. In nucleotides, the CDR3 is TGTGCCAGCAGCTTGGCCGGGGGGTTTATCACCGGGGAGCTGTTTTTT. It yields the protein CASSLAGGFITGELFF.

Details on this clonotype: A read error may account for a junction end that differs from germline. This chain uses TRBV6-2 or TRBV6-3 with TRBJ1-2; maybe TRBD1 (6 bases). The CDR3 contains 12 residues. Germline V gives CDR1 MNHEY, CDR2 SVGEGT. The CDR3 region is CASSEQGYGCTF. The CDR3 DNA follows: TGTGCCAGCAGTGAACAGGGCTATGGCTGCACCTTC.

There are a few counts of this clonotype. A much larger clone lies a single base off, so this may be a read error. The chain links TRBV5-1 to TRBJ2-1, with TRBD1 matching over 9 bases. CDR1 SGHRS and CDR2 YFSETQ come from the germline V gene. The CDR3 is 13 residues long. CDR3 protein: CASSGGTGNDQFF. Written as DNA, the CDR3 is TGCGCCAGCAGCGGCGGGACAGGGAATGACCAGTTCTTC.

This clonotype was recorded at least ten times. V and J are TRBV20-1 and TRBJ1-6; D remains ambiguous. Germline V CDR1 and CDR2: DFQATT, SNEGSKA (reference sequence). This CDR3 region has 16 residues. Trimming shortened V by 6 bases and J by 10 bases, and 25 bases separated the two germline ends. The CDR3 sequence is CSAHSADSVGLSPLHF. CDR3 nucleotide sequence: TGCAGTGCCCACTCCGCGGATTCAGTGGGTTTGTCACCCCTCCACTTT.

This clonotype occurred a few times. A clone one base away is much larger, so this may be a read error. The chain joins TRBV7-6 to TRBJ2-6, with no clear D. The germline V gene has CDR1 SGHVS and CDR2 FNYEAQ. The CDR3 consists of 21 residues. V shed 1 base and J shed 2 bases, with 24 bases lying between them. The DNA of the CDR3 is TGTGCCAGCAGCTTAGAGCCATCGGGCCGCACCCCACTCCCTGGGGCCAACGTCCTGACTTTC. It specifies CASSLEPSGRTPLPGANVLTF.

V and J are TRBV20-1 and TRBJ2-6; D remains unclear. Trimming stripped 3 bases from V and 3 bases from J, with 3 bases between. There are 12 residues in the CDR3. From germline, CDR1 is DFQATT and CDR2 SNEGSKA (reference sequence). The CDR3 region is CSARRGANVLTF. Written as DNA, the CDR3 is TGCAGTGCTAGGCGTGGGGCCAACGTCCTGACTTTC.